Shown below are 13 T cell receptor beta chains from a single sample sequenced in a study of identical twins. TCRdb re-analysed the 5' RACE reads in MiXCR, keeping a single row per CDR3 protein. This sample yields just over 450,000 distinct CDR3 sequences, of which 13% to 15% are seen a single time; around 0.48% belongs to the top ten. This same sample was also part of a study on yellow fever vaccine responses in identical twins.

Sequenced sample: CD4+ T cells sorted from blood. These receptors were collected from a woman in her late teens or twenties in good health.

The CDR3 DNA is TGCGCCAGCGAGGGAGGACTAGGCTTTAGCACAGATACGCAGTATTTT. Amino acids: CASEGGLGFSTDTQYF. The gene calls are TRBV5-1 and TRBJ2-3, with 7 bases matching TRBD2. The trim removed 7 bases at V and 0 bases at J, leaving 11 bases unmatched. The CDR3 contains 16 residues. Germline CDR1 reads SGHRS; CDR2 reads YFSETQ.

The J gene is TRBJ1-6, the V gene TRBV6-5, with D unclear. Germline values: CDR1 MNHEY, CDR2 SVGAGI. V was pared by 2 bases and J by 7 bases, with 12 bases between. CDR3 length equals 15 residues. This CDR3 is CASSYGATKNSPLHF. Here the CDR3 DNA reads TGTGCCAGCAGTTACGGCGCAACCAAGAATTCACCCCTCCACTTT.

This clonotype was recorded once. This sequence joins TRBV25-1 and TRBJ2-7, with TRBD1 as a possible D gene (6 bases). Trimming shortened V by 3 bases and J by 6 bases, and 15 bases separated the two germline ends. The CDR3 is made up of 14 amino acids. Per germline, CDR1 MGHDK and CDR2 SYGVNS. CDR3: CASSEFWTEAEQYF. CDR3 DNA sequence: TGTGCCAGCAGTGAGTTCTGGACAGAGGCCGAGCAGTACTTC.

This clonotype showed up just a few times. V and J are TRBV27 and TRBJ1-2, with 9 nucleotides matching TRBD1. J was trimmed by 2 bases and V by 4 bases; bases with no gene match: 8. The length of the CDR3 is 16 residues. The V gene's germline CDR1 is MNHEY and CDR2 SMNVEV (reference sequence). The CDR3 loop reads CASSSGQGDFNYGYTF. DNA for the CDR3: TGTGCCAGCAGTTCGGGACAGGGTGACTTCAACTATGGCTACACCTTC.

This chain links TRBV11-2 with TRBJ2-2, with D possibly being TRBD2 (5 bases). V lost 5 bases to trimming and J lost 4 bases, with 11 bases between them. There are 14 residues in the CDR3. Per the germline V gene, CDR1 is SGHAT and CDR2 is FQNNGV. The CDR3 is CASSVLAGTGELFF. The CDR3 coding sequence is TGTGCCAGCAGCGTTCTGGCGGGCACCGGGGAGCTGTTTTTT.

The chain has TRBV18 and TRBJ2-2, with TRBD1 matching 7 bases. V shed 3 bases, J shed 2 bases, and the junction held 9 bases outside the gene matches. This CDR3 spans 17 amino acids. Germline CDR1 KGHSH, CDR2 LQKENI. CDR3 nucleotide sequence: TGTGCCAGCTCACCTTTACGGGACAGCCTTAACACCGGGGAGCTGTTTTTT. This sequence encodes CASSPLRDSLNTGELFF.

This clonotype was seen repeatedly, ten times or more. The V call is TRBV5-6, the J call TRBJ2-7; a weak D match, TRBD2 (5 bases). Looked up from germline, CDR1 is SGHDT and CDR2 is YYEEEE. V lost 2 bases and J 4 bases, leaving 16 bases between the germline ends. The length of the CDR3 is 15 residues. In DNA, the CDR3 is TGTGCCAGCAGCTTCCGGGCCACGGGGTATTACGAGCAGTACTTC. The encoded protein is CASSFRATGYYEQYF.

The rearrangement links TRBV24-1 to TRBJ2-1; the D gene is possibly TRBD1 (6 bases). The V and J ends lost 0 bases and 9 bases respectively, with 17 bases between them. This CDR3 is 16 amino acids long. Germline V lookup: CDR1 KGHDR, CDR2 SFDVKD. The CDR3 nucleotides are TGTGCCACCAGTGATTTGCCGGCACCCCTGGGGGCTGAGCAGTTCTTC. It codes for CATSDLPAPLGAEQFF.

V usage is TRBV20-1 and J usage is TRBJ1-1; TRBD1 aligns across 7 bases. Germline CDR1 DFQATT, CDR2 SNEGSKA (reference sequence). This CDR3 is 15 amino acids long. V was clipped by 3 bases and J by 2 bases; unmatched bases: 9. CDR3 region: CSASPTGASNTEAFF. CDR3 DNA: TGCAGTGCTAGCCCTACAGGGGCTTCAAACACTGAAGCTTTCTTT.

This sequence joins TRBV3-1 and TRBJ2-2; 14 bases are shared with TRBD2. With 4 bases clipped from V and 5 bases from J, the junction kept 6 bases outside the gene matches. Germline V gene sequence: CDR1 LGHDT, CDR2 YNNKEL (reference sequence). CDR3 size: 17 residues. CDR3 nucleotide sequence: TGTGCCAGCAGCCCAGGACTAGCGGGGGGTCCGACCGGGGAGCTGTTTTTT. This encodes CASSPGLAGGPTGELFF.

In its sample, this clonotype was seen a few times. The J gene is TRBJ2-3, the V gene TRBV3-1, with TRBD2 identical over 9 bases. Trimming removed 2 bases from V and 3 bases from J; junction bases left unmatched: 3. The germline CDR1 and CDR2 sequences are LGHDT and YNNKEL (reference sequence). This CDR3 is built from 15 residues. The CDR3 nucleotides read TGTGCCAGCAGCCAACGCGGGAGGGGAACAGATACGCAGTATTTT. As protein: CASSQRGRGTDTQYF.

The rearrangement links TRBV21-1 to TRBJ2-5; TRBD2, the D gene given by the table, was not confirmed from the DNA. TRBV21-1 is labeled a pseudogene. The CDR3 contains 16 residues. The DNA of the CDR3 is TGTGCCAGCAGCAAAGTAAGAGCGGGGGAACAAGAGACCCAGTACTTC. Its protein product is CASSKVRAGEQETQYF.

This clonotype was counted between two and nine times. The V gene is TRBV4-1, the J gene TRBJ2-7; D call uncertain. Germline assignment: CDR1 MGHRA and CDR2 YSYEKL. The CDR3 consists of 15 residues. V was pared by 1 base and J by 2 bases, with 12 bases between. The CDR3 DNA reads TGCGCCAGCAGCCAAGGCGAATTACAAACCTACGAGCAGTACTTC. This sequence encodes CASSQGELQTYEQYF.